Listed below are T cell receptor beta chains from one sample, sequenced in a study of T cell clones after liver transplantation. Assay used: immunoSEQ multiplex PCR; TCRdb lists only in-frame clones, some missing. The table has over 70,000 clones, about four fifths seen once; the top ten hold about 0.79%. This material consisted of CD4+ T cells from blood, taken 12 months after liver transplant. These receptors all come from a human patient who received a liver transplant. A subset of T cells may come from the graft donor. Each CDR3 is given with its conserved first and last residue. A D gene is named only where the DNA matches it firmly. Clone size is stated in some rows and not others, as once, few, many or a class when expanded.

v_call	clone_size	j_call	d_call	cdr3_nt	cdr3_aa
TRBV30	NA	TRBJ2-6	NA	TGTGCCTGGAGTGAGGGTCACTCTTCTGGGGCCAACGTCCTGACTTTC	CAWSEGHSSGANVLTF
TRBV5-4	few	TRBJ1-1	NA	TGTGCCAGCAGCTTCCAGACGGGCTTCGGTGAAGCTTTCTTT	CASSFQTGFGEAFF
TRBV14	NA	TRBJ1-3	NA	TGTGCCAGCAGCCAAGATAGGTACCCGAGCTCTGGAAACACCATATATTTT	CASSQDRYPSSGNTIYF
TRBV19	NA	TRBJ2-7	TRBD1	TGTGCCAGTAGCCAGCCGGGACAGGGGTACGAGCAGTACTTC	CASSQPGQGYEQYF
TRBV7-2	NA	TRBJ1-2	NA	TGTGCCAGCAGCCAGCTTAATGTCGGCCATGGCTACACCTTC	CASSQLNVGHGYTF
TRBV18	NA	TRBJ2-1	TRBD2	TGTGCCAGCTCACCATATACTAGCGGGAGGGAGGGTGAGCAGTTCTTC	CASSPYTSGREGEQFF
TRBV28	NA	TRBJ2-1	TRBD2	TGTGCCAGCAGTTTATGGTTAGCGGGAGCAGGGTCCTACAATGAGCAGTTCTTC	CASSLWLAGAGSYNEQFF
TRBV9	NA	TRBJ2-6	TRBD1	TGTGCCAGCAGCGTCGGGACAGGGGGAACTGGGGCCAACGTCCTGACTTTC	CASSVGTGGTGANVLTF
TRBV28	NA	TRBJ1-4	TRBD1	TGTGCCAGCAGTTTAAGGGGGCGAAGGACCGTGGGTGAAAAACTGTTTTTT	CASSLRGRRTVGEKLFF
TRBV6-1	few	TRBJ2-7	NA	TGTGCCAGCACCCCCCGAGGGCCTACCTACGAGCAGTACTTC	CASTPRGPTYEQYF
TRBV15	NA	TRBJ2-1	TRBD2	TGTGCCACCAGCACGTTTGCGGGAGGATCGCAGGAGCAGTTCTTC	CATSTFAGGSQEQFF
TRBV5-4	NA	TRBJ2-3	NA	TGTGCCAGCAGCTTGAAGGGTTACACAGATACGCAGTATTTT	CASSLKGYTDTQYF
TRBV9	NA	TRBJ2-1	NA	TGTGCCAGCAGCCCAGAGCCCTCTGATTTATACAATGAGCAGTTCTTC	CASSPEPSDLYNEQFF
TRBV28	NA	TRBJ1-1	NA	TGTGCCAGCTTCCGAGGGAGCCGTTACACTGAAGCTTTCTTT	CASFRGSRYTEAFF
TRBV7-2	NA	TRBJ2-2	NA	TGTGCCAGCAGCTTATATAGGAACACCGGGGAGCTGTTTTTT	CASSLYRNTGELFF
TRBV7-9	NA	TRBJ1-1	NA	TGTGCCAGCAGCCCAGGGACTGAAGCTTTCTTT	CASSPGTEAFF
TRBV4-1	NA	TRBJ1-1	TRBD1	TGCGCCAGCAGAGTGACAGGGGGCTTTGAAGCTTTCTTT	CASRVTGGFEAFF
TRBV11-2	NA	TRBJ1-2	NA	TGTGCCAGCAGCACGACGGGGGCGCCGGGCTACACCTTC	CASSTTGAPGYTF
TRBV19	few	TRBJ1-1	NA	TGTGCCAGTAGCCACCAGCGGGGAGCTGAAGCTTTCTTT	CASSHQRGAEAFF
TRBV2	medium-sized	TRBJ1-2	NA	TGTGCCACGGGACTCCGTAGAGGGGGCTACACCTTC	CATGLRRGGYTF
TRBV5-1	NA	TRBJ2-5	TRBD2	TGCGCCAGCAGCTTGGCCCTAGGACTAGCGGGGCAAGAGACCCAGTACTTC	CASSLALGLAGQETQYF
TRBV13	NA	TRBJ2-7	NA	TGTGCCAGCAGCTTAGGCAGGCACAGGGTGAGCCACGAGCAGTACTTC	CASSLGRHRVSHEQYF
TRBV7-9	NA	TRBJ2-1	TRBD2	TGTGCCAGCAGCTCTACTAGCGGGAGTGGTAATGAGCAGTTCTTC	CASSSTSGSGNEQFF
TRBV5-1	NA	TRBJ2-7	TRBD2	TGCGCCAGCAGCTCGACTAGCGGGCGCGGGTCCTACGAGCAGTACTTC	CASSSTSGRGSYEQYF
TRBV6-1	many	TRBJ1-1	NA	TGTGCCAGCAGTGAAGTTAGGAACACTGAAGCTTTCTTT	CASSEVRNTEAFF
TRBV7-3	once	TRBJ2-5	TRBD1	TGTGCCAGCAGCCGGGGACAGCTCCAAGAGACCCAGTACTTC	CASSRGQLQETQYF
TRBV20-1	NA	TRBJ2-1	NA	TGCAGTGCTACTCCCTACAATGAGCAGTTCTTC	CSATPYNEQFF
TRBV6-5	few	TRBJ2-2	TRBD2	TGTGCCAGCAGGGGACTAGGGGGGACCGGGGAGCTGTTTTTT	CASRGLGGTGELFF
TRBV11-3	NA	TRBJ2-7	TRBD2	TGTGCCAGCAGCTTAAGTGCGGGAGGGAGCGAGCAGTACTTC	CASSLSAGGSEQYF
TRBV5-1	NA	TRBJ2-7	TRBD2	TGCGCCAGCAGCGCCGGGACTAGCGTAAGGAGCTCCTACGAGCAGTACTTC	CASSAGTSVRSSYEQYF
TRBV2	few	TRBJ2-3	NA	TGTGCCAGCACCGCGGCGGAGGTAGATACGCAGTATTTT	CASTAAEVDTQYF
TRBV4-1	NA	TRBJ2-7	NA	TGCGCCAGCAGCCGCCTTGAGGGGCTATCCTACGAGCAGTACTTC	CASSRLEGLSYEQYF
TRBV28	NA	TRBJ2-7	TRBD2	TGTGCCAGTTGCACCGGGACTAGCGGGAGGTCCGTCTCCTACGAGCAGTACTTC	CASCTGTSGRSVSYEQYF
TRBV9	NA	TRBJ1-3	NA	TGTGCCAGCAGCGTAGAAATTGACGGACCCGGTCTAGGAAACACCATATATTTT	CASSVEIDGPGLGNTIYF
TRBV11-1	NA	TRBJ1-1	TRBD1	TGTGCCAGCAGCTTATGGATGGGGACAGAGAACACTGAAGCTTTCTTT	CASSLWMGTENTEAFF
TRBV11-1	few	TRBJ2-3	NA	TGTGCCAGCAGCTTGAGGGGTCGACCCCACACAGATACGCAGTATTTT	CASSLRGRPHTDTQYF
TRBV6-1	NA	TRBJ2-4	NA	TGTGCCAGCGCGGGGGGGACAGGGACGCTTCAGTACTTC	CASAGGTGTLQYF
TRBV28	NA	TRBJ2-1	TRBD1	TGTGCCAGCAGATCCGACTCAGGGGGCTGGGGCAATGAGCAGTTCTTC	CASRSDSGGWGNEQFF
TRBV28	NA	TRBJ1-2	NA	TGTGCCAGCAGGCCTCAGACAGAGGGCTACACCTTC	CASRPQTEGYTF
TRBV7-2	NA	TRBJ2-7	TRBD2	TGTGCCAGCAGCTCCGGAAGGACTAGCGGGAGCGGAAAGCAGTACTTC	CASSSGRTSGSGKQYF
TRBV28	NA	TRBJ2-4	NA	TGTGCCAGCAGTTTAGGGGGGAAAGCCAAAAACATTCAGTACTTC	CASSLGGKAKNIQYF
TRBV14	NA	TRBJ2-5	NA	TGTGCCAGCAGCCAAGATCCGTGGGGACGAGGGGAGACCCAGTACTTC	CASSQDPWGRGETQYF
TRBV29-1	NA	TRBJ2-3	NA	TGCAGCGTTGATGGAAGCACAGATACGCAGTATTTT	CSVDGSTDTQYF
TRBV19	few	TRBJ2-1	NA	TGTGCCAGTAGTGCCGGACGGGATGAGCAGTTCTTC	CASSAGRDEQFF
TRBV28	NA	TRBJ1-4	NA	TGTGCCAGCAGTTACCCGGCTGGTAATGAAAAACTGTTTTTT	CASSYPAGNEKLFF
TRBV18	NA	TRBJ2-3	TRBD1	TGTGCCAGCTCACCATCGGACAGGGGATCAGATACGCAGTATTTT	CASSPSDRGSDTQYF